The next 32 T cell receptor beta chains were all read from a single sample in a study of blood T cell repertoires in COVID-19. Only in-frame clones appear in the TCRdb table, and some are missing; sequencing was by immunoSEQ multiplex PCR. Here the sample spans about 180,000 clones, about 81% being singletons. Sequencing was done on a sample of peripheral blood. The receptors originated from a woman older than 75 with COVID-19, enrolled during active disease.

The chain uses TRBV9 and TRBJ2-7, with a tentative D call TRBD1 (6 bases). This CDR3 spans 14 amino acids. From germline, CDR1 is SGDLS and CDR2 YYNGEE. V lost 0 bases and J 3 bases, leaving 10 bases between the germline ends. This CDR3 is CASSVGGLDYEQYF. Here the CDR3 DNA reads TGTGCCAGCAGCGTAGGGGGGCTTGACTACGAGCAGTACTTC.

Ten or more counts support this clone. The V gene is TRBV4-2, the J gene TRBJ1-2, with D possibly being TRBD1 (5 bases). This CDR3 contains 17 residues. V was cut by 2 bases and J by 5 bases, with 21 bases left in between. The germline CDR1 and CDR2 sequences are LGHNA and YNFKEQ. CDR3 coding DNA: TGTGCCAGCAGCCAATCTTCGGGACGGGGAGGGCTTTATGGCTACACCTTC. Its protein is CASSQSSGRGGLYGYTF.

The chain uses TRBV27 and TRBJ1-5, with a tentative D call TRBD1 (5 bases). This CDR3 spans 14 amino acids. Germline CDR1 and CDR2: MNHEY and SMNVEV (reference sequence). V dropped 5 bases and J dropped 11 bases, with 19 bases sitting between them. The CDR3 DNA is TGTGCCAGCAGTCCCGGACCCCCCAGGGTGACCCAGCATTTT. It yields the protein CASSPGPPRVTQHF.

The CDR3: CASSLDSSYNSPLHF. The CDR3, as DNA: TGTGCCAGCAGTCTAGACAGCTCCTATAATTCACCCCTCCACTTT. The chain carries TRBV7-8 and TRBJ1-6; a possible D gene is TRBD1 (5 bases). The V end lost 6 bases, the J end lost 0 bases, and 9 bases lay between the germline ends. The CDR3 spans 15 residues. Looked up from germline, CDR1 is SGHVS and CDR2 is FQNEAQ.

This chain links TRBV27 with TRBJ2-7, with TRBD1 as a possible D gene (5 bases). Trimming took off 2 bases at V and 3 bases at J, with 14 bases between the two ends. Per germline, CDR1 MNHEY and CDR2 SMNVEV (reference sequence). The CDR3 loop spans 15 amino acids. For the CDR3, the DNA is TGTGCCAGCAGTTTAGGGGCCCCGTCGGTCTACGAGCAGTACTTC. This encodes CASSLGAPSVYEQYF.

The rearrangement links TRBV28 to TRBJ2-3; 12 bases are shared with TRBD2. Trimming cost V 4 bases and J 5 bases; bases outside gene matches: 22. This CDR3 has 21 residues. The V gene's germline CDR1 is MDHEN and CDR2 SYDVKM. CDR3 sequence (DNA): TGTGCCAGCAGTTCCCCACGACTAGCGGGAGTGGGAACTATGACGGGAGATACGCAGTATTTT. Protein: CASSSPRLAGVGTMTGDTQYF.

The CDR3 coding sequence is TGTGCCACCAGTAAAGGGCGGGGGGGCCACTTCTTC. Its translation is CATSKGRGGHFF. The chain links TRBV15 to TRBJ2-1; 9 nucleotides align to TRBD2. V was clipped by 6 bases and J by 16 bases; unmatched bases: 10. CDR1 is LNHNV, CDR2 YYDKDF, per germline (reference sequence). CDR3 size: 12 residues.

V and J are TRBV12-3 or TRBV12-4 and TRBJ2-5; D call uncertain. Trimming took off 3 bases at V and 7 bases at J, with 9 bases between the two ends. The CDR3 has 12 amino acids. DNA of the CDR3: TGTGCCAGCAGTTTCCCTGGCGGGACCCAGTACTTC. Its translation: CASSFPGGTQYF.

This clone appeared a single time. The chain employs TRBV11-2 and TRBJ2-5, with TRBD2 matching 7 bases. The V gene's germline CDR1 is SGHAT and CDR2 FQNNGV. This CDR3 has 14 residues. V shed 3 bases, J shed 5 bases, and the junction held 6 bases outside the gene matches. CDR3 sequence reads: CASSFTGRGETQYF. CDR3 DNA sequence: TGTGCCAGCAGCTTTACGGGGCGGGGGGAGACCCAGTACTTC.

This chain connects TRBV6-2 or TRBV6-3 to TRBJ2-5; 15 bases agree with TRBD2. The CDR3 is 18 amino acids. The germline gives CDR1 MNHEY, CDR2 SVGEGT. The J segment lost 5 bases and the V segment lost 2 bases, leaving 9 bases of the junction unmatched. The CDR3 region has the DNA TGTGCCAGCAGTTACGCCACCGGGACTAGCGGGAGGCGGGAGACCCAGTACTTC. It encodes CASSYATGTSGRRETQYF.

The gene calls are TRBV19 and TRBJ2-2; the D gene is possibly TRBD2 (7 bases). The germline V gene has CDR1 LNHDA and CDR2 SQIVND (reference sequence). The CDR3 covers 15 residues. Trimming left V 3 bases short and J 5 bases short, with 13 bases between. The CDR3, as DNA: TGTGCCAGTAGTATTGGGGCGGGGGCGACCGGGGAGCTGTTTTTT. Its protein product is CASSIGAGATGELFF.

The chain carries TRBV4-3 and TRBJ1-3; the D is unclear. Trimming stripped 2 bases from V and 7 bases from J, with 12 bases between. CDR1 is LGHNA and CDR2 is YSLEER in the germline V gene. This CDR3 is built from 14 residues. The CDR3 sequence: CASSQSSSGNTIYF. CDR3 coding DNA: TGCGCCAGCAGCCAAAGTTCGTCGGGGAACACCATATATTTT.

This chain links TRBV27 with TRBJ2-3; D perhaps matches TRBD2 (6 bases). Germline CDR1 reads MNHEY; CDR2 reads SMNVEV (reference sequence). The CDR3 runs 14 residues. The V end was cut by 7 bases, the J end by 1 base, with 12 bases between. DNA for the CDR3: TGTGCCAGCAAACGGACGGGAGGCACAGATACGCAGTATTTT. The encoded protein is CASKRTGGTDTQYF.

The chain couples TRBV18 to TRBJ2-5; a possible D gene is TRBD1 (6 bases). The germline gives CDR1 KGHSH, CDR2 LQKENI. CDR3 size: 14 residues. V was cut by 3 bases and J by 5 bases, with 13 bases left in between. The CDR3 DNA is TGTGCCAGCTCACCCCAACAGGGTGGGGAGACCCAGTACTTC. Protein: CASSPQQGGETQYF.

This clone was observed a single time. This chain links TRBV9 with TRBJ2-3, with D possibly being TRBD2 (5 bases). Germline V gene sequence: CDR1 SGDLS, CDR2 YYNGEE. V was cut by 4 bases and J by 8 bases, with 17 bases left in between. The CDR3 totals 14 residues. The CDR3 reads CASSLVVARGTQYF. In nucleotides, the CDR3 is TGTGCCAGCAGCCTTGTCGTGGCCCGGGGTACGCAGTATTTT.

The gene calls are TRBV5-1 and TRBJ2-1; TRBD2 matches 8 bases. Germline V gives CDR1 SGHRS, CDR2 YFSETQ. V lost 4 bases and J lost 0; bases outside the gene matches: 3. This CDR3 comprises 15 residues. The CDR3 DNA is TGCGCCAGCAGCCTAAGCGGGAGCTCCTACAATGAGCAGTTCTTC. Translation: CASSLSGSSYNEQFF.

J is TRBJ2-2 and V is TRBV5-8, with unresolved D. Germline loops: CDR1 SGHTS, CDR2 YDEGEE. The CDR3 spans 14 residues. V lost 0 bases to trimming and J lost 6 bases, with 9 bases between them. The CDR3 DNA sequence: TGTGCCAGCAGCTTGGTCCTCGGTGCCGGGGAGCTGTTTTTT. This sequence encodes CASSLVLGAGELFF.

The V gene is TRBV29-1, the J gene TRBJ2-1; 14 bases match TRBD2. With V trimmed by 8 bases and J by 3 bases, 9 bases remained unmatched. The CDR3 length is 16 residues. CDR1 is SQVTM and CDR2 is ANQGSEA in the germline V gene. This CDR3 reads CSLREGLAGVYNEQFF. CDR3 sequence (DNA): TGCAGCTTAAGGGAGGGACTAGCGGGGGTCTACAATGAGCAGTTCTTC.

The gene calls are TRBV6-1 and TRBJ2-1; 11 bases line up with TRBD2. Trimming removed 3 bases from V and 6 bases from J; junction bases left unmatched: 1. CDR3 size: 14 residues. Germline lookup yields CDR1 MNHNS and CDR2 SASEGT. The DNA of the CDR3 is TGTGCCAGCAGTGACCTAGCGGGGGGCAATGAGCAGTTCTTC. Translation gives CASSDLAGGNEQFF.

This clone was detected only a few times. The V gene is TRBV2, the J gene TRBJ2-1; TRBD2 matches 12 bases. This CDR3 region has 14 residues. V lost 7 bases, J lost 10 bases, and 8 bases stayed unmatched. Germline V gene data show CDR1 as SNHLY and CDR2 as FYNNEI. The chain's CDR3 is CASKPGLAGREQFF. In DNA form, the CDR3 reads TGTGCCAGCAAGCCTGGACTAGCGGGGAGAGAGCAGTTCTTC.

The gene calls are TRBV6-5 and TRBJ2-3; D ambiguous. Trimming shortened V by 6 bases and J by 4 bases, and 8 bases separated the two germline ends. The CDR3 length is 12 residues. Looked up from germline, CDR1 is MNHEY and CDR2 is SVGAGI. CDR3 sequence: CASRSLPDTQYF. The CDR3 DNA is TGTGCCAGCAGGTCACTGCCAGATACGCAGTATTTT.

This chain joins TRBV5-1 and TRBJ2-1, with 7 bases fitting TRBD2. Germline CDR1 is SGHRS and CDR2 is YFSETQ. After removal of 4 bases from V and 4 bases from J, the junction contained 8 bases not matched to a gene. The CDR3 has 15 residues. CDR3 sequence: CASSLEASGYNEQFF. DNA of the CDR3: TGCGCCAGCAGCCTTGAGGCTAGCGGATACAATGAGCAGTTCTTC.

The chain is built from TRBV6-2 or TRBV6-3 and TRBJ1-5; no definite D call. This CDR3 comprises 15 residues. Germline lookup yields CDR1 MNHEY and CDR2 SVGEGT. Trimming took 5 bases from V and 2 from J, leaving 13 bases between them. DNA for the CDR3: TGTGCCAGCAGTCCCCGAGGAAGAGGCAATCAGCCCCAGCATTTT. Its translation: CASSPRGRGNQPQHF.

The chain employs TRBV13 and TRBJ1-1, with 7 nucleotides matching TRBD1. Germline CDR1 reads PRHDT; CDR2 reads FYEKMQ (reference sequence). The length of the CDR3 is 15 residues. The V and J ends lost 5 bases and 1 base, in that order; junction bases with no gene match: 7. Written as DNA, the CDR3 is TGTGCCAGCAGCACACCGGGACAGTGGAACACTGAAGCTTTCTTT. It yields the protein CASSTPGQWNTEAFF.

The sample holds one count of this clone. This rearrangement joins TRBV7-3 to TRBJ2-2, with D hard to call. V was pared by 2 bases and J by 1 base, with 5 bases between. The CDR3 runs to 14 residues. Germline V CDR1 and CDR2: SGHTA, FQGTGA. CDR3 residues: CASSLLGNTGELFF. CDR3 DNA sequence: TGTGCCAGCAGCTTACTAGGGAACACCGGGGAGCTGTTTTTT. Complete variable domain (other parts from reference TRBV7-3 and TRBJ2-2): GAGVSQTPSNKVTEKGKYVELRCDPISGHTALYWYRQSLGQGPEFLIYFQGTGAADDSGLPNDRFFAVRPEGSVSTLKIQRTERGDSAVYLCASSLLGNTGELFFGEGSRLTVL.

This sequence joins TRBV4-3 and TRBJ2-7; 7 positions agree with TRBD1. Germline assignment: CDR1 LGHNA and CDR2 YSLEER. Germline trimming cut 1 base from V and 0 bases from J; bases unmatched to any gene: 3. CDR3 length: 15 amino acids. The CDR3 sequence is CASSQGTGSSYEQYF. As DNA, the CDR3 is TGCGCCAGCAGCCAAGGGACAGGAAGCTCCTACGAGCAGTACTTC.

This sequence joins TRBV28 and TRBJ2-3, with 8 bases lining up with TRBD2. Germline V gene data show CDR1 as MDHEN and CDR2 as SYDVKM. The length of the CDR3 is 17 residues. V lost 3 bases and J lost 3; bases outside the gene matches: 11. The CDR3 DNA is TGTGCCAGCAGTTTCCCTCTTACGGGAGGGCCGACAGATACGCAGTATTTT. Translation: CASSFPLTGGPTDTQYF. The full variable domain, in which reference TRBV28 and TRBJ2-3 provide the parts outside the CDR3, is DVKVTQSSRYLVKRTGEKVFLECVQDMDHENMFWYRQDPGLGLRLIYFSYDVKMKEKGDIPEGYSVSREKKERFSLILESASTNQTSMYLCASSFPLTGGPTDTQYFGPGTRLTVL.

This sequence joins TRBV2 and TRBJ2-3, with 9 positions matching TRBD2. CDR1 and CDR2 from the germline V gene are SNHLY and FYNNEI. Trimming cost V 8 bases and J 9 bases; bases outside gene matches: 12. The CDR3 spans 14 residues. CDR3: CASVLAGRAKTQYF. In DNA, the CDR3 is TGTGCCAGCGTACTAGCGGGTCGGGCCAAGACGCAGTATTTT.

This clone was recorded only once. The V gene is TRBV7-2, the J gene TRBJ2-3; weak D call: TRBD1 (7 bases). This CDR3 comprises 14 residues. Germline CDR1 is SGHTA and CDR2 is FQGNSA. V shed 2 bases and J shed 3 bases, with 9 bases lying between them. The CDR3 spells CASSLQGGTDTQYF. The DNA of the CDR3 is TGTGCCAGCAGCTTACAGGGGGGTACAGATACGCAGTATTTT. Full variable domain (missing parts from reference TRBV7-2 and TRBJ2-3): GAGVSQSPSNKVTEKGKDVELRCDPISGHTALYWYRQSLGQGLEFLIYFQGNSAPDKSGLPSDRFSAERTGGSVSTLTIQRTQQEDSAVYLCASSLQGGTDTQYFGPGTRLTVL.

The CDR3 reads CASSIGQGRGREQYF. The CDR3 DNA sequence: TGCGCCAGCAGCATAGGACAGGGGCGAGGGAGAGAGCAGTACTTC. The V and J genes are TRBV5-1 and TRBJ2-7; 9 nucleotides agree with TRBD1. The germline CDR1 and CDR2 sequences are SGHRS and YFSETQ. This CDR3 region has 15 residues. Trimming cost V 4 bases and J 7 bases; bases outside gene matches: 12. Looking up the rest from reference TRBV5-1 and TRBJ2-7 gives the full variable domain: KAGVTQTPRYLIKTRGQQVTLSCSPISGHRSVSWYQQTPGQGLQFLFEYFSETQRNKGNFPGRFSGRQFSNSRSEMNVSTLELGDSALYLCASSIGQGRGREQYFGPGTRLTVT.

The V gene is TRBV29-1, the J gene TRBJ2-2, with 8 bases lining up with TRBD1. J was trimmed by 7 bases and V by 3 bases; bases with no gene match: 10. The CDR3 length is 15 residues. The germline CDR1 and CDR2 sequences are SQVTM and ANQGSEA. CDR3 sequence: CSVDPDRAIGGELFF. In nucleotides, the CDR3 is TGCAGCGTTGACCCGGACAGGGCGATAGGCGGGGAGCTGTTTTTT.

The rearrangement joins TRBV18 to TRBJ1-1, with 7 bases lining up with TRBD1. The CDR3 extends over 15 amino acids. V dropped 3 bases and J dropped 5; count of bases not matched to a gene: 9. Per the germline V gene, CDR1 is KGHSH and CDR2 is LQKENI. CDR3 nucleotides: TGTGCCAGCTCACCGAGGGGGCAGGTAGGGACTGAAGCTTTCTTT. As protein: CASSPRGQVGTEAFF.